These 11 T cell receptor beta chains came from one sample sequenced in a study of cytomegalovirus exposure and HLA in healthy donors. Researchers ran the PCR with 60 Vbeta and 13 Jbeta primers. Repertoires were generated with immunoSEQ multiplex PCR, while TCRdb's copy carries only in-frame clones and drops some. The top ten clones hold roughly 2.1% of a sample with about 160,000 clones, approximately 75% of them seen once. The specimen was PBMCs. The receptors come from a man aged 45-65 years in good health and CMV-seropositive.

The rearrangement uses TRBV10-3 and TRBJ2-1; TRBD2 agrees at 8 bases. Germline CDR1 reads ENHRY; CDR2 reads SYGVKD. Unmatched junction bases numbered 7, after V lost 6 bases and J lost 3 bases. The length of the CDR3 is 15 residues. This chain's CDR3 is CAISPAGVNYNEQFF. The CDR3 coding sequence is TGTGCCATCAGCCCAGCGGGGGTGAACTACAATGAGCAGTTCTTC.

V gene TRBV6-5 combines with J gene TRBJ2-7, with D possibly matching TRBD2 (5 bases). Trimming removed 0 bases at V and 3 bases at J, with 9 bases between. This CDR3 has 14 amino acids. Per germline, CDR1 MNHEY and CDR2 SVGAGI. The CDR3 here is CASSYSFGLYEQYF. CDR3 bases: TGTGCCAGCAGTTACTCGTTCGGACTCTACGAGCAGTACTTC.

This clone was seen only a few times. The V gene is TRBV18, the J gene TRBJ1-1; 9 bases map to TRBD1. Germline assignment: CDR1 KGHSH and CDR2 LQKENI. The CDR3 spans 14 residues. V was pared by 5 bases and J by 3 bases, with 4 bases of the junction left unmatched. In DNA form, the CDR3 reads TGTGCCAGCTCAAAGGACAGGGGATACACTGAAGCTTTCTTT. Translating gives CASSKDRGYTEAFF. The variable domain in full, with the rest retrieved from reference TRBV18 and TRBJ1-1, is NAGVMQNPRHLVRRRGQEARLRCSPMKGHSHVYWYRQLPEEGLKFMVYLQKENIIDESGMPKERFSAEFPKEGPSILRIQQVVRGDSAAYFCASSKDRGYTEAFFGQGTRLTVV.

This sequence joins TRBV2 and TRBJ2-5; D is unclear. The DNA matches TRBJ2-7 better at its end, which makes the J call doubtful. This CDR3 is built from 13 residues. Germline loops: CDR1 SNHLY, CDR2 FYNNEI. This CDR3 is CASKRYPDYEQYF. The CDR3 coding sequence is TGTGCCAGCAAAAGGTACCCGGACTACGAGCAGTACTTC.

The chain joins TRBV5-6 to TRBJ2-7; D unclear. Germline-derived CDR1 and CDR2 are SGHDT and YYEEEE. V was cut by 4 bases and J by 3 bases, with 8 bases left in between. The CDR3 spans 12 residues. The CDR3 coding sequence is TGTGCCAGCAGCCTAAAGAGCTACGAGCAGTACTTC. Translation gives CASSLKSYEQYF.

The chain carries TRBV7-9 and TRBJ1-2, with 7 bases aligning to TRBD1. The CDR3 length is 17 residues. CDR1 and CDR2 (germline): SEHNR, FQNEAQ (reference sequence). J gave up 4 bases and V 3 bases, and 14 bases lay outside the gene matches. The CDR3 bases are TGTGCCAGCAGCTTGCCAGGGGGACGGGGCTTATTCTATGGCTACACCTTC. Encoded protein: CASSLPGGRGLFYGYTF.

This clone was seen a few times. The chain joins TRBV4-1 to TRBJ1-2; a weak D match, TRBD1 (5 bases). The germline CDR1 and CDR2 sequences are MGHRA and YSYEKL. The CDR3 is 15 amino acids. The V end lost 8 bases, the J end lost 2 bases, and 18 bases lay between the germline ends. The CDR3 is CASRNPLQANYGYTF. The CDR3 DNA follows: TGCGCCAGCCGCAACCCTCTACAGGCGAACTATGGCTACACCTTC.

The V and J genes are TRBV28 and TRBJ2-5; 14 bases agree with TRBD2. Per the germline V gene, CDR1 is MDHEN and CDR2 is SYDVKM. CDR3 length: 16 residues. Trimming at V came to 3 bases and at J to 4 bases, leaving 4 bases not matched to a gene. The CDR3 loop reads CASSFPGLAGGETQYF. The CDR3 DNA sequence: TGTGCCAGCAGTTTCCCCGGACTAGCGGGGGGAGAGACCCAGTACTTC.

The chain links TRBV19 to TRBJ1-2; TRBD1 agrees at 8 bases. Germline loops: CDR1 LNHDA, CDR2 SQIVND (reference sequence). There are 13 residues in the CDR3. The trim removed 1 base at V and 7 bases at J, leaving 2 bases unmatched. The CDR3 region is CASSIAQGAGYTF. In DNA form, the CDR3 reads TGTGCCAGTAGTATAGCTCAGGGGGCTGGCTACACCTTC.

This clone was observed once. V usage is TRBV5-6 and J usage is TRBJ2-1; D not certain. The CDR3 consists of 12 residues. The germline V gene encodes CDR1 SGHDT and CDR2 YYEEEE. The V and J ends lost 0 bases and 15 bases respectively, with 13 bases between them. The DNA of the CDR3 is TGTGCCAGCAGCTTGGCCACCGATGGCACGTTCTTC. It codes for CASSLATDGTFF.

The V call is TRBV6-5, the J call TRBJ2-5; 9 nucleotides align to TRBD2. CDR1 MNHEY and CDR2 SVGAGI come from the germline V gene. Trimming took 4 bases from V and 4 from J; bases not matched to a gene: 4. The CDR3 contains 14 residues. Here the CDR3 DNA reads TGTGCCAGCAGTTTTTCTAGCGGGATAGAGACCCAGTACTTC. It is translated as CASSFSSGIETQYF.